What follows are 14 T cell receptor beta chains derived from one specimen sequenced in a study of cytomegalovirus exposure and HLA in healthy donors. 60 Vbeta and 13 Jbeta primers were used in PCR. Sequencing was performed with immunoSEQ multiplex PCR; in TCRdb, only in-frame clones are kept and a portion is missing. The sample contains tens of thousands of clones, roughly 80% of which appear only once. Sequencing was carried out using PBMCs. All receptors come from a woman between 35 and 50 years old in good health and CMV-seropositive.

The rearrangement uses TRBV7-9 and TRBJ2-5, with TRBD1 matching 7 bases. Trimming at V came to 1 base and at J to 2 bases, leaving 7 bases not matched to a gene. CDR3 length: 16 residues. CDR1 is SEHNR, CDR2 FQNEAQ, per germline (reference sequence). CDR3 sequence reads: CASSLGRQGKQETQYF. The CDR3 region has the DNA TGTGCCAGCAGCTTAGGCCGACAGGGAAAGCAAGAGACCCAGTACTTC.

This chain connects TRBV7-8 to TRBJ1-1; D perhaps matches TRBD1 (6 bases). CDR3 length equals 16 residues. From germline, CDR1 is SGHVS and CDR2 FQNEAQ. The V gene lost 4 bases and the J gene lost 7 bases, with 22 bases spanning the gap. In DNA form, the CDR3 reads TGTGCCAGCAGCTCCGGTGGTGGGGGCCTCAGGAGTGAAGCTTTCTTT. This codes for CASSSGGGGLRSEAFF.

The gene calls are TRBV5-6 and TRBJ1-4; tentative D call: TRBD1 (5 bases). The CDR3 runs 13 residues. Per the germline V gene, CDR1 is SGHDT and CDR2 is YYEEEE. Deletions cut 5 bases from V and 4 bases from J, with 9 bases between. The CDR3 sequence is CASREDSNEKLFF. The CDR3 nucleotides are TGTGCCAGCAGAGAAGACAGTAATGAAAAACTGTTTTTT.

The gene calls are TRBV2 and TRBJ2-6; D is perhaps TRBD2 (6 bases). The CDR3 extends over 14 amino acids. The V and J ends lost 7 bases and 3 bases respectively, with 10 bases between them. The germline V gene encodes CDR1 SNHLY and CDR2 FYNNEI. CDR3 amino acids: CASTGVSGANVLTF. CDR3 sequence (DNA): TGTGCCAGCACGGGGGTCAGTGGGGCCAACGTCCTGACTTTC.

The J gene is TRBJ1-1, the V gene TRBV2, with D uncertain. The CDR3 totals 11 residues. Per germline, CDR1 SNHLY and CDR2 FYNNEI. V dropped 7 bases and J dropped 0 bases, with 3 bases sitting between them. CDR3 loop: CASTVNTEAFF. DNA for the CDR3: TGTGCCAGCACTGTGAACACTGAAGCTTTCTTT.

V gene TRBV27 combines with J gene TRBJ2-7; tentatively, D is TRBD2 (5 bases). Germline CDR1 reads MNHEY; CDR2 reads SMNVEV (reference sequence). Trimming took 2 bases from V and 1 from J, leaving 9 bases between them. This CDR3 spans 14 amino acids. In DNA form, the CDR3 reads TGTGCCAGCAGTTTAACCGGGATTTCCTACGAGCAGTACTTC. It specifies CASSLTGISYEQYF.

V and J are TRBV7-8 and TRBJ1-6, with 8 bases fitting TRBD1. Germline CDR1 reads SGHVS; CDR2 reads FQNEAQ. The CDR3 extends over 14 amino acids. After removal of 5 bases from V and 6 bases from J, the junction contained 3 bases not matched to a gene. CDR3 in amino acids: CASSPGQVNSPLHF. Written as DNA, the CDR3 is TGTGCCAGCAGCCCGGGACAGGTTAATTCACCCCTCCACTTT. Full variable domain (outside the CDR3, taken from reference TRBV7-8 and TRBJ1-6): GAGVSQSPRYKVAKRGQDVALRCDPISGHVSLFWYQQALGQGPEFLTYFQNEAQLDKSGLPSDRFFAERPEGSVSTLKIQRTQQEDSAVYLCASSPGQVNSPLHFGNGTRLTVT.

CDR3: CASSSTGGGWGDTEAFF. CDR3 nucleotides: TGTGCCAGCAGCTCGACAGGGGGAGGTTGGGGGGACACTGAAGCTTTCTTT. The gene calls are TRBV5-6 and TRBJ1-1; TRBD1 agrees at 9 bases. This CDR3 has 17 amino acids. Unmatched junction bases numbered 12, after V lost 3 bases and J lost 3 bases. Germline V gene lookup returns CDR1 SGHDT and CDR2 YYEEEE.

This clone was recorded a few times. DNA for the CDR3: TGTGCCAGCAGGGACCCAGAGCAGGGGGCGAAGCAGTACTTC. Encoded protein: CASRDPEQGAKQYF. J is TRBJ2-7 and V is TRBV11-1; 8 bases line up with TRBD1. Germline CDR1 reads SGHAT; CDR2 reads FQDESV (reference sequence). V shed 6 bases, J shed 8 bases, and the junction held 12 bases outside the gene matches. This CDR3 region has 14 residues.

The chain joins TRBV4-2 to TRBJ1-4; 11 bases line up with TRBD1. Per germline, CDR1 LGHNA and CDR2 YNFKEQ. The V gene end was trimmed by 0 bases and the J gene end by 6 bases; junction bases not matched to a gene: 3. The CDR3 is 16 residues long. For the CDR3, the DNA is TGTGCCAGCAGCCAAGATACGGGACAGGGGGATGAAAAACTGTTTTTT. Translated, it gives CASSQDTGQGDEKLFF.

This clone came up once. CDR3 amino acids: CASSQEADRTLWGYTF. DNA of the CDR3: TGCGCCAGCAGCCAAGAGGCGGACAGGACCTTATGGGGCTACACCTTC. J is TRBJ1-2 and V is TRBV4-3, with 7 bases matching TRBD1. This CDR3 is 16 amino acids long. V lost 0 bases and J lost 8; bases outside the gene matches: 12. In germline, CDR1 is LGHNA, CDR2 YSLEER.

This chain joins TRBV15 and TRBJ1-3; D is ambiguous. The CDR3 has 16 amino acids. The ends were cut back, 0 bases at V and 3 bases at J, with 12 bases in the middle. Germline CDR1 and CDR2: LNHNV and YYDKDF (reference sequence). CDR3 DNA: TGTGCCACCAGCAGAGAAGGTCGGGTACATGGAAACACCATATATTTT. Protein product: CATSREGRVHGNTIYF.

In DNA, the CDR3 is TGTGCCAGCAGCTCACCCGGGACAGGGGTGGGCTACACCTTC. Its protein product is CASSSPGTGVGYTF. The V call is TRBV7-2, the J call TRBJ1-2; 10 bases line up with TRBD1. CDR1 SGHTA and CDR2 FQGNSA come from the germline V gene. The CDR3 has 14 amino acids. V lost 4 bases and J lost 8; bases outside the gene matches: 7.

This clone was detected a few times. The genes are TRBV7-8 and TRBJ1-2, with 9 bases identical to TRBD1. Trimming removed 7 bases from V and 4 bases from J; junction bases left unmatched: 7. The CDR3 length is 14 residues. CDR1 and CDR2 (germline): SGHVS, FQNEAQ. CDR3 DNA sequence: TGTGCCAGCACCGGCCGGGACAGGGCCTATGGCTACACCTTC. It translates to CASTGRDRAYGYTF.